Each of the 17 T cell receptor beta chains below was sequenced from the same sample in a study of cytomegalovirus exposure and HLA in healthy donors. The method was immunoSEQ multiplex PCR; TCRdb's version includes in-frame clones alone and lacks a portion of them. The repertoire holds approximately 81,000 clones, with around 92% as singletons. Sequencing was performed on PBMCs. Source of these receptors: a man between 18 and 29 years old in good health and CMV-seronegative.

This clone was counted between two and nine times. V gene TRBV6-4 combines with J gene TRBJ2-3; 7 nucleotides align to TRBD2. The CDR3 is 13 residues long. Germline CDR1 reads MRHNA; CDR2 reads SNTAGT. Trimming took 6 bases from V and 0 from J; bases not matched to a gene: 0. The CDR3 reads CASSGGSTDTQYF. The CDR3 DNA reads TGTGCCAGCAGCGGGGGGAGCACAGATACGCAGTATTTT.

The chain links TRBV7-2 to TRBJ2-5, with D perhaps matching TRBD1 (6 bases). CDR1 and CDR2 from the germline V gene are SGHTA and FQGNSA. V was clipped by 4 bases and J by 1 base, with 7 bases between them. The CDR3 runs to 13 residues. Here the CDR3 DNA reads TGTGCCAGCAGCTACAGGGTCCAAGAGACCCAGTACTTC. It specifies CASSYRVQETQYF. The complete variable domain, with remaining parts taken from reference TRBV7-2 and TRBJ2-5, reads GAGVSQSPSNKVTEKGKDVELRCDPISGHTALYWYRQSLGQGLEFLIYFQGNSAPDKSGLPSDRFSAERTGGSVSTLTIQRTQQEDSAVYLCASSYRVQETQYFGPGTRLLVL.

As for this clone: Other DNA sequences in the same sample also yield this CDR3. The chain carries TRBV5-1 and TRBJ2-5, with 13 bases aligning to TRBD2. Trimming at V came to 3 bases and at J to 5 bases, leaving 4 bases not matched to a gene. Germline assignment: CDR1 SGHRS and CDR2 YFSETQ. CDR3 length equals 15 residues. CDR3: CASSSTTSGRETQYF. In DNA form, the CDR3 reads TGCGCCAGCAGCTCTACGACTAGCGGGAGGGAGACCCAGTACTTC.

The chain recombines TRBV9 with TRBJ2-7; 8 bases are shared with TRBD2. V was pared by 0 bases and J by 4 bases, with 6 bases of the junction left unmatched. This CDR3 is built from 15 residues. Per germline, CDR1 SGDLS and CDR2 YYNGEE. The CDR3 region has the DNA TGTGCCAGCAGCGTAGCTGGCGGGAGGTCATACGAGCAGTACTTC. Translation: CASSVAGGRSYEQYF.

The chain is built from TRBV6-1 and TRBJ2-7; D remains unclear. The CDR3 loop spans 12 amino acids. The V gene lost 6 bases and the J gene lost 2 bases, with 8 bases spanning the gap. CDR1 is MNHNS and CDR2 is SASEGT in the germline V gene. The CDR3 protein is CASRSTPYEQYF. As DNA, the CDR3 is TGTGCCAGCAGGAGTACTCCCTACGAGCAGTACTTC.

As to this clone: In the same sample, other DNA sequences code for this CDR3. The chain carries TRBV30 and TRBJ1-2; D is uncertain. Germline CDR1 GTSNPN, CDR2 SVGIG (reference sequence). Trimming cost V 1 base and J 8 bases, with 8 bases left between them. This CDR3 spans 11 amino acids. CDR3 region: CAWSAGGGYTF. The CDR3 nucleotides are TGTGCCTGGAGTGCAGGAGGCGGCTACACCTTC.

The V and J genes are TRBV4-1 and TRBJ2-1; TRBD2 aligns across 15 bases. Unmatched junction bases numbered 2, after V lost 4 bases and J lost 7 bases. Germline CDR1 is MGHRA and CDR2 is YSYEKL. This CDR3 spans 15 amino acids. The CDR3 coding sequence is TGCGCCAGCAGCCCCGGACTAGCGGGAGGGAATGAGCAGTTCTTC. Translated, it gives CASSPGLAGGNEQFF.

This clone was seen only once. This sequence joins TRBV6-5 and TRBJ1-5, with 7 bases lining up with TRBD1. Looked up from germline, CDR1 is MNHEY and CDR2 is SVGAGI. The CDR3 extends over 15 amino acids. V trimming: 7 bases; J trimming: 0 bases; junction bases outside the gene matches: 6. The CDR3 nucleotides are TGTGCCAGCAAGGGGGCCGGGAGTAGCAATCAGCCCCAGCATTTT. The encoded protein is CASKGAGSSNQPQHF.

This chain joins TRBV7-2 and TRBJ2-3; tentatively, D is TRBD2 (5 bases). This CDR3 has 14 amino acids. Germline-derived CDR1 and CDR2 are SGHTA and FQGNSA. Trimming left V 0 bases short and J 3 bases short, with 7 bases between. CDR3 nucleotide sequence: TGTGCCAGCAGCTTAGCCGGGGAGACAGATACGCAGTATTTT. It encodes CASSLAGETDTQYF.

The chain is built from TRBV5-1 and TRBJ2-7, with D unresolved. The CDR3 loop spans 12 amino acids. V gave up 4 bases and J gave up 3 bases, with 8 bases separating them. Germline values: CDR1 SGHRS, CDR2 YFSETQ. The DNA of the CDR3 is TGCGCCAGCAGCGAGGCCGGCTACGAGCAGTACTTC. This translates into CASSEAGYEQYF. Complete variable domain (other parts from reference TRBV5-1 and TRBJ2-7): KAGVTQTPRYLIKTRGQQVTLSCSPISGHRSVSWYQQTPGQGLQFLFEYFSETQRNKGNFPGRFSGRQFSNSRSEMNVSTLELGDSALYLCASSEAGYEQYFGPGTRLTVT.

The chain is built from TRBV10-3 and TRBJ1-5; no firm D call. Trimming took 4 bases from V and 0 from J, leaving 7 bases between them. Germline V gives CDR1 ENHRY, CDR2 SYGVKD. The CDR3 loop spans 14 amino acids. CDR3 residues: CAISGYNSNQPQHF. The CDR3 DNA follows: TGTGCCATCAGTGGCTATAATAGCAATCAGCCCCAGCATTTT.

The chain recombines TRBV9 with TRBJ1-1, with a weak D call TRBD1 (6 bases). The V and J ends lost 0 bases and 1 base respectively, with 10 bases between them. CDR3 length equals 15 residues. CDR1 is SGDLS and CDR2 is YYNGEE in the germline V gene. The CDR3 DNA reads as TGTGCCAGCAGCGTAGGGGGACACACGAACACTGAAGCTTTCTTT. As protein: CASSVGGHTNTEAFF.

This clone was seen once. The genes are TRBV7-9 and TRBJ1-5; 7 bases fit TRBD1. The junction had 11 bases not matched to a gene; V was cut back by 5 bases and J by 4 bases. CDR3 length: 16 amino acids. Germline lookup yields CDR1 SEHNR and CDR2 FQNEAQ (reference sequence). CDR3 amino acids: CASSPRTGEENQPQHF. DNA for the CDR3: TGTGCCAGCAGCCCCCGGACAGGCGAAGAGAATCAGCCCCAGCATTTT.

The CDR3 nucleotides are TGTGCCATAGGGACTAGCGGGGCCACAGATACGCAGTATTTT. Translation gives CAIGTSGATDTQYF. This sequence joins TRBV10-3 and TRBJ2-3; TRBD2 aligns across 13 bases. The V gene's germline CDR1 is ENHRY and CDR2 SYGVKD. The CDR3 contains 14 residues. The V gene end was trimmed by 9 bases and the J gene end by 2 bases; junction bases not matched to a gene: 2.

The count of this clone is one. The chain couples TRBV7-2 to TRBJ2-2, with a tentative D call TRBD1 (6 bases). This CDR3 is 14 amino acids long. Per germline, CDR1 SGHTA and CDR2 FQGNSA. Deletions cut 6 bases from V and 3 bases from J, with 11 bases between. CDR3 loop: CASRTDSHTGELFF. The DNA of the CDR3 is TGTGCCAGCAGGACGGACAGTCACACCGGGGAGCTGTTTTTT.

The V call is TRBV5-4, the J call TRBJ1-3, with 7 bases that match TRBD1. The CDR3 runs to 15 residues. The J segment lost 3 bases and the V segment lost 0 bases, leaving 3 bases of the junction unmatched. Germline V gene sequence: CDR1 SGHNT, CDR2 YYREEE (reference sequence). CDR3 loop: CASSLGYRGGNTIYF. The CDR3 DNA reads TGTGCCAGCAGCTTGGGCTACAGGGGTGGAAACACCATATATTTT.

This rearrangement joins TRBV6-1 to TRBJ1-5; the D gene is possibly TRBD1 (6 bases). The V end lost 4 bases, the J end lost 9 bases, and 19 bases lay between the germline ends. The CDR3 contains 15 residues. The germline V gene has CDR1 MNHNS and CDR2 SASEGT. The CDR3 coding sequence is TGTGCCAGCAGTGCCGCCCTTATAACAGGGCCGCCCCAGCATTTT. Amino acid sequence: CASSAALITGPPQHF.